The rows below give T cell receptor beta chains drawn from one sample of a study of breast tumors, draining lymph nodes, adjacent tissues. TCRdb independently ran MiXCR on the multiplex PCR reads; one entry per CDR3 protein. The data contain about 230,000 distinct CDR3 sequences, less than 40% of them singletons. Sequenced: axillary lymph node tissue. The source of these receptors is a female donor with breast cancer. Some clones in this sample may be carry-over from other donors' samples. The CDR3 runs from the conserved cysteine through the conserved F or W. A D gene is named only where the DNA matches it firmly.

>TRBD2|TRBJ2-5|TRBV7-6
CASSFRLAGVETQYF
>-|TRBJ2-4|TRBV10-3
CAISDGDKNIQYF
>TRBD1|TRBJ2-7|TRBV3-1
CASSQVVGTDTYEQYF
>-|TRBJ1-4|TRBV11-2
CASSPTLQEKLFF
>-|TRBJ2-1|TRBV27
CASGDHRHEQFF
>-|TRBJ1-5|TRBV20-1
CSSGGKGNQPQHF
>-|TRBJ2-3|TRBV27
CASSLFAGLNTQYF
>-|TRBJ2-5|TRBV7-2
CASSLGSQRQETQYF
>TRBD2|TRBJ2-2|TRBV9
CASSVVAGADGELFF
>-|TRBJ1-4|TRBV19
CASIGRARGANEKLFF
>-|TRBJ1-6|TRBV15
CATSSQTRVQNSPLHF
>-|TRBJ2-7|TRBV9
CASSPGQERYEQYF
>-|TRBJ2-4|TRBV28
CASRSPPAKNIQYF
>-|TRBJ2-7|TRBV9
CASSAGQGGGEYEQYF
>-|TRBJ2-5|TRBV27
CASSLRGLRGETQYF
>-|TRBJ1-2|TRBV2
CASSAPRSNWGYTF
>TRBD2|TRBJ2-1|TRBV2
CASKREGGLSNEQFF
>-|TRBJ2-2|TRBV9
CASSPPNTGELFF
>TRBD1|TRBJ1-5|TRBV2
CASRDRDRSLSQPQHF
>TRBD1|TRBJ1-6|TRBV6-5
CASSYSRDSHSPLHF
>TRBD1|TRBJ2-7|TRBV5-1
CASSLDFGTGGYEQYF
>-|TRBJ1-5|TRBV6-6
CASSPPHGKNQPQHF
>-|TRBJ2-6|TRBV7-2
CASSLDVNPGGGSGANVLTF
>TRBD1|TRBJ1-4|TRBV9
CASSVQAGQYNEKLFF
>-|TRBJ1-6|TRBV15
CATSRQQGPQSPLHF
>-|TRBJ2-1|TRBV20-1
CSARDWTLAPKENEQFF
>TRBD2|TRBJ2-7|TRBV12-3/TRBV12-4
CASSFNLAEVNEQYF
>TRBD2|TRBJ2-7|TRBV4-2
CASSQEDTAGLAGYEQYF
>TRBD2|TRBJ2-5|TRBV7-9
CASSLTTSGRQETQYF
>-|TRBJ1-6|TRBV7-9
CASSLGGGETPLHF
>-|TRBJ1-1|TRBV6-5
CASSYSNTEAFF
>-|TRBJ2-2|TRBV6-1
CASNPQVEYTGELFF